The 2 T cell receptor beta chains listed next were all sequenced from one sample in a study of T cell repertoires in cytomegalovirus infection. TCRdb recomputed calls from the reads with MiXCR, one row per CDR3 protein. Of just under 500,000 distinct CDR3 sequences listed, 30% to 40% are singletons. Their recognized antigens are unknown. The source material was cultured PBMCs, sampled from culture after CMV antigen stimulation. These receptors were obtained from a human donor in good health (CMV status not recorded). Some clones in this sample may be carry-over from other donors' samples.

The chain joins TRBV6-5 to TRBJ2-1; TRBD1 matches at 11 bases. The CDR3 length is 15 residues. Germline CDR1 MNHEY, CDR2 SVGAGI. With 5 bases clipped from V and 6 bases from J, the junction kept 6 bases outside the gene matches. The CDR3 coding sequence is TGTGCCAGCAGTGATCGGGACAGGGGGGGCAATGAGCAGTTCTTC. Protein sequence: CASSDRDRGGNEQFF.

This sequence joins TRBV28 and TRBJ1-5, with D possibly being TRBD1 (5 bases). The CDR3 totals 14 residues. V was pared by 7 bases and J by 5 bases, with 15 bases between. Looked up from germline, CDR1 is MDHEN and CDR2 is SYDVKM. For the CDR3, the DNA is TGTGCCAGCAACCCCCCGGGGGTGCATCAGCCCCAGCATTTT. Translated, it gives CASNPPGVHQPQHF.